This TCR beta chain was sequenced during a study of blood T cell repertoires in COVID-19. Turning to the study itself: Both acute and convalescent COVID-19 samples were obtained from the United States, Italy and Spain.

The CDR3 is made up of 14 amino acids. Per germline, CDR1 MNHEY and CDR2 SMNVEV (reference sequence). The V gene lost 6 bases and the J gene lost 1 base, with 9 bases spanning the gap. Using immunoSEQ multiplex PCR, the repertoire was profiled, and TCRdb retains in-frame clones only, with some absent. The profile covers approximately 190,000 clones, with around 90% appearing a single time and approximately 0.56% taken by the ten largest. The sequence was obtained from a man in his fifties with acute or convalescent COVID-19. V gene TRBV27 combines with J gene TRBJ2-2; no reliable D call. Specimen: peripheral blood. CDR3 in DNA: TGTGCCAGCAGATCCCCCAGGAACACCGGGGAGCTGTTTTTT. It is translated as CASRSPRNTGELFF.